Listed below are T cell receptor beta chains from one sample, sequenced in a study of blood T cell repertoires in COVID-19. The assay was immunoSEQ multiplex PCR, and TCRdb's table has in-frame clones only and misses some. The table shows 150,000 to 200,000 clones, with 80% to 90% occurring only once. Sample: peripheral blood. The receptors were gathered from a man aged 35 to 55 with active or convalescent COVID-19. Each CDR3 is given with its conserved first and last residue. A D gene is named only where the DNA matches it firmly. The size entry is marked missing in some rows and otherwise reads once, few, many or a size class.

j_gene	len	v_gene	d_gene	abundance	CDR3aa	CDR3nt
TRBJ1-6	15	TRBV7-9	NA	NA	CASSPLDSYNSPLHF	TGTGCCAGCAGCCCACTTGACAGTTATAATTCACCCCTCCACTTT
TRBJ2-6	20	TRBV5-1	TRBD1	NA	CASSLQPGGQVHSGANVLTF	TGCGCCAGCAGCTTGCAACCCGGAGGACAGGTTCACTCTGGGGCCAACGTCCTGACTTTC
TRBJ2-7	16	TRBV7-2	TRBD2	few	CASSLGLAGSSYEQYF	TGTGCCAGCAGCTTGGGACTAGCGGGGAGCTCCTACGAGCAGTACTTC
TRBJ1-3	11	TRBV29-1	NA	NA	CSVDLRNTIYF	TGCAGCGTTGATCTACGAAACACCATATATTTT
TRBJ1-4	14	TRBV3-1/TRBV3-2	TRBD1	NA	CASSSTGGNEKLFF	TGTGCCAGCAGCAGCACAGGGGGTAATGAAAAACTGTTTTTT
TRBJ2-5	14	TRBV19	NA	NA	CASSIRGFQETQYF	TGTGCCAGTAGTATAAGAGGATTCCAAGAGACCCAGTACTTC
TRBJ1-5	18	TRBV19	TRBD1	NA	CASSPRDRGVGGNQPQHF	TGTGCCAGTAGCCCCCGGGACAGGGGAGTGGGAGGCAATCAGCCCCAGCATTTT
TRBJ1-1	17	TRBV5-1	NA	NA	CASSLGGVAPMNTEAFF	TGCGCCAGCAGCTTGGGGGGGGTGGCACCCATGAACACTGAAGCTTTCTTT
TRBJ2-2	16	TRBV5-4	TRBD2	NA	CASSLRTRFQPGELFF	TGTGCCAGCAGCCTGAGGACTAGATTCCAACCCGGGGAGCTGTTTTTT
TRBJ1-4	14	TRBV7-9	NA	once	CASSSGVSGEKLFF	TGTGCCAGCAGCTCGGGAGTTAGTGGTGAAAAACTGTTTTTT
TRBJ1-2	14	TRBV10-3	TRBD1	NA	CAISEGQGQHGYTF	TGTGCCATCAGTGAGGGACAGGGACAGCATGGCTACACCTTC
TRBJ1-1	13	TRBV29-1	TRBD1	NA	CSALGQGVTEAFF	TGCAGCGCCCTAGGACAGGGGGTCACTGAAGCTTTCTTT
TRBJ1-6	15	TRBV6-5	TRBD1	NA	CASSYRGQANSPLHF	TGTGCCAGCAGTTACCGGGGACAGGCTAATTCACCCCTCCACTTT
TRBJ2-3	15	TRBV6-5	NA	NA	CASSRNGYPTDTQYF	TGTGCCAGCAGTAGGAACGGGTACCCCACAGATACGCAGTATTTT
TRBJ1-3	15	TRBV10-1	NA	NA	CASSEDPGTGNTIYF	TGCGCCAGCAGTGAGGATCCGGGGACTGGAAACACCATATATTTT
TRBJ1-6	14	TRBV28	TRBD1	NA	CASSPGQGWSPLHF	TGTGCCAGCAGTCCAGGACAGGGATGGTCACCCCTCCACTTT
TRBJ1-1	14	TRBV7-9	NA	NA	CASSGTSVAGRAFF	TGTGCCAGCAGCGGGACGTCGGTCGCCGGGAGAGCTTTCTTT
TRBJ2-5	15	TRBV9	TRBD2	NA	CASSVAPSGGETQYF	TGTGCCAGCAGCGTAGCTCCTAGCGGGGGTGAGACCCAGTACTTC
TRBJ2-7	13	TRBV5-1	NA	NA	CASSLANSYEQYF	TGCGCCAGCAGCTTGGCCAATTCCTACGAGCAGTACTTC
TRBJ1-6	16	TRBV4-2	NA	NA	CASSQVGGGEYSPLHF	TGTGCCAGCAGCCAAGTCGGAGGCGGGGAGTACTCACCCCTCCACTTT